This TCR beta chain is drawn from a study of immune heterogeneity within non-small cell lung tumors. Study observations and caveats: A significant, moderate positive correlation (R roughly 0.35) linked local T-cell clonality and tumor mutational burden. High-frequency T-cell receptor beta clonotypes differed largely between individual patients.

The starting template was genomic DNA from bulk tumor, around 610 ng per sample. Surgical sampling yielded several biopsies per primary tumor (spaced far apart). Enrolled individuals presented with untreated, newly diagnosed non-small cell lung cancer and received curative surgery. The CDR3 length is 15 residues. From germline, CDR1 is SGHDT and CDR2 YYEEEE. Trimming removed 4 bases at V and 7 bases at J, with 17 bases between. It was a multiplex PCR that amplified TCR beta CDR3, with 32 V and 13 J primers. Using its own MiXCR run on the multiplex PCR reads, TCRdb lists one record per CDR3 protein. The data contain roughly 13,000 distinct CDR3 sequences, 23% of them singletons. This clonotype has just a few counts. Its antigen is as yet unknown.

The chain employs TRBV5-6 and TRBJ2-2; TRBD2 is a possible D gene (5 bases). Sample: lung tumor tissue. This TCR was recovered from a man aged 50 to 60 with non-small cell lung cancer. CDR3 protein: CASSPLGSRGGELFF. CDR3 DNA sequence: TGTGCCAGCAGCCCCTTGGGGAGTCGTGGCGGGGAGCTGTTTTTT.